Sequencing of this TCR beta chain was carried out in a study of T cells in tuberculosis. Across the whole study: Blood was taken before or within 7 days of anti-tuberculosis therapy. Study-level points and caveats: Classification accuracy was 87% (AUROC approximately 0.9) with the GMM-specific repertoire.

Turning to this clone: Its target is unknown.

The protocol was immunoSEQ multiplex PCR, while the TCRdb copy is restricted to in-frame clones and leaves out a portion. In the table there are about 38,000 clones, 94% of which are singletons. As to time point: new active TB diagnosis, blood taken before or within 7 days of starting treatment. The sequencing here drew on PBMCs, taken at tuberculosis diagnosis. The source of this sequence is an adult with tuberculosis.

CDR3 amino acids: CASGREGIIPPLHF. Here the CDR3 DNA reads TGTGCCAGCGGAAGGGAGGGGATTATACCGCCCCTCCACTTT. This chain connects TRBV6-1 to TRBJ1-6; possible D gene TRBD1, 5 bases. Germline V gene sequence: CDR1 MNHNS, CDR2 SASEGT. V dropped 8 bases and J dropped 13 bases, with 21 bases sitting between them. The CDR3 spans 14 residues.